This T cell receptor (beta chain) was sequenced in a study of T cells in Graves' hyperthyroidism and ophthalmopathy. Amplification targeted TCR beta CDR3 regions from RNA transcripts. First-round RT-PCR with HTBI primers amplified the TCR CDR3 region. Each CDR3 protein is one row after TCRdb ran MiXCR on the multiplex PCR reads. The top ten hold around a tenth of the sample, which has 300,000 to 450,000 distinct CDR3 sequences, roughly 13% seen once. V lost 4 bases and J lost 4; bases outside the gene matches: 8. The CDR3 runs to 15 residues. This clonotype has at least ten counts. What was sequenced was blood. This rearrangement joins TRBV12-3 or TRBV12-4 to TRBJ2-5, with 8 bases aligning to TRBD1. This clonotype originated in a woman aged 18-29 years with Graves' hyperthyroidism. CDR3 amino acids: CASSSGQGTSETQYF. The CDR3 bases are TGTGCCAGCAGTTCCGGACAGGGAACATCAGAGACCCAGTACTTC.